This T cell receptor (beta chain) is drawn from a study of identical twins. Template switching created a universal primer site, and the cDNA included unique molecular identifiers. Each CDR3 protein gets one entry after TCRdb re-called the 5' RACE reads with MiXCR. In the table there are around 240,000 distinct CDR3 sequences, 5.5% to 7% of which are singletons. This clonotype was observed at least ten times. Its specificity is not known. No donor was unhealthy or non-Caucasian. Study-wide results and limits: The authors drew conclusions from cross-sectional statistical analysis rather than following the same donors.

These data are also associated with another study on yellow fever vaccine responses in identical twins. That report adds: Convergence reportedly seemed to mark part of the twins' vaccine T cell response, with personalization marking the rest.

The TCR was taken from a woman aged 18 to 35 in good health. The sequenced sample was memory (CD45RO+) T cells sorted from blood.

The CDR3 protein is CASSLTPGTGAYEQYF. DNA for the CDR3: TGTGCCAGCAGTCTTACCCCTGGGACAGGGGCGTACGAGCAGTACTTC. The chain employs TRBV28 and TRBJ2-7, with 10 bases matching TRBD1. CDR3 length equals 16 residues. Losses at the gene ends were 5 bases for V and 4 bases for J; bases not matched to a gene: 11. Germline V gene data show CDR1 as MDHEN and CDR2 as SYDVKM.